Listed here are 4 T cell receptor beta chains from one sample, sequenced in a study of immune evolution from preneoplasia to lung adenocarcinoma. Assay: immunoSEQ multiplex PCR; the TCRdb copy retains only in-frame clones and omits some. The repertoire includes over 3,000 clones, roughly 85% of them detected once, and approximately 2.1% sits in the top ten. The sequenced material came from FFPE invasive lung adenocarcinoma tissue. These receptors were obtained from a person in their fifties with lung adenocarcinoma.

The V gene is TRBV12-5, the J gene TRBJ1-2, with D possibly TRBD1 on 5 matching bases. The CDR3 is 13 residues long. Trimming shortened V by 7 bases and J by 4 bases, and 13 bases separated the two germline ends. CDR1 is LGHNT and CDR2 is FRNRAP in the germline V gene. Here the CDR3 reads CASARDGGYGYTF. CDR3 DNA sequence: TGTGCTAGTGCCCGGGACGGCGGCTATGGCTACACCTTC.

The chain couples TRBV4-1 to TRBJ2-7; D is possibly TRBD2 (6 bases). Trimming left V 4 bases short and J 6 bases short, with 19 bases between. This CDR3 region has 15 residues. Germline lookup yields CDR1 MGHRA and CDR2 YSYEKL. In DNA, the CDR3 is TGCGCCAGCAGCCTAGCAAGGGGACTGCCGGTCGAGCAGTACTTC. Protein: CASSLARGLPVEQYF.

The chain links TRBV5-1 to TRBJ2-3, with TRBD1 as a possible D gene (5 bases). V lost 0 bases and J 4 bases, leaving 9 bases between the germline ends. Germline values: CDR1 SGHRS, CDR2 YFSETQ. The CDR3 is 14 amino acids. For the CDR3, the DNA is TGCGCCAGCAGCTTGGGGGGCAGGTCAGATACGCAGTATTTT. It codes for CASSLGGRSDTQYF.

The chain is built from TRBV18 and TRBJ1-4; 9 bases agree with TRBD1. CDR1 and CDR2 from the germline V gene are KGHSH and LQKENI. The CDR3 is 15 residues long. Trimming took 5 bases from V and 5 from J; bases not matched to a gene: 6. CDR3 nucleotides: TGTGCCAGCTCATCGAGGACAGGGGCGAATGAAAAACTGTTTTTT. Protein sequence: CASSSRTGANEKLFF.